The TCR beta chain described here comes from a study of shared clonotypes between healthy human individuals. Findings and caveats of the study: Generally, naive subsets came out with larger estimated richness than memory subsets. Generation probability values for non-shared clonotypes were lower than those for clonotypes shared by all four donors.

Profiling relied on immunoSEQ multiplex PCR, and the TCRdb table lists in-frame clones only, not all of them. The table includes 1.6 million or so clones, approximately 98.5% detected once. Germline values: CDR1 SEHNR, CDR2 FQNEAQ (reference sequence). This CDR3 comprises 16 residues. V lost 3 bases and J lost 0, with 11 bases in between. Regarding this clone: The antigen remains undetermined.

Specimen: naive CD4+ T cells sorted from blood. The subset here: CD45RA+ positively selected. V usage is TRBV7-9 and J usage is TRBJ2-2, with D perhaps matching TRBD2 (6 bases). This sequence was found in a young man in good health. CDR3 DNA sequence: TGTGCCAGCAGCTTCTTAGCGGAACCGAACACCGGGGAGCTGTTTTTT. It translates to CASSFLAEPNTGELFF. Looking up the rest from reference TRBV7-9 and TRBJ2-2 gives the full variable domain: DTGVSQNPRHKITKRGQNVTFRCDPISEHNRLYWYRQTLGQGPEFLTYFQNEAQLEKSRLLSDRFSAERPKGSFSTLEIQRTEQGDSAMYLCASSFLAEPNTGELFFGEGSRLTVL.